The 25 T cell receptor beta chains below come from one sample, sequenced in a study of T-cell reconstitution after alpha-beta-depleted transplantation in children. Unique molecular identifiers were incorporated when the TCRbeta library was constructed. MiXCR, applied by TCRdb to the PCR reads, yields one record per CDR3 protein. Found here are about 370,000 distinct CDR3 sequences, roughly 20% of them singletons; the top ten hold 3% to 4%. Sequenced material: PBMCs from the stem cell graft donor, taken from the stem cell graft. The receptors shown here come from a human donor who donated a stem cell graft to a child with acute myeloid leukemia.

This clonotype was observed a handful of times. The chain combines TRBV20-1 with TRBJ2-1, with 8 bases lining up with TRBD1. The junction had 7 bases not matched to a gene; V was cut back by 2 bases and J by 4 bases. Germline CDR1 is DFQATT and CDR2 is SNEGSKA (reference sequence). There are 15 residues in the CDR3. The CDR3 region is CSARPLYRGYNEQFF. The DNA for the CDR3 is TGCAGTGCTAGACCACTTTACAGGGGGTACAATGAGCAGTTCTTC.

The chain uses TRBV27 and TRBJ2-5, with D tentatively TRBD1 (5 bases). V lost 5 bases to trimming and J lost 0 bases, with 13 bases between them. The germline CDR1 and CDR2 sequences are MNHEY and SMNVEV (reference sequence). This CDR3 is built from 15 residues. The DNA for the CDR3 is TGTGCCAGCAGTCGATTCCAGGGATACCAAGAGACCCAGTACTTC. This translates into CASSRFQGYQETQYF.

The chain is built from TRBV5-1 and TRBJ2-1; no clear D. In germline, CDR1 is SGHRS, CDR2 YFSETQ. This CDR3 region has 14 residues. V was clipped by 1 base and J by 7 bases, with 12 bases between them. The CDR3 DNA follows: TGCGCCAGCAGCTTGAGTACCGCGCGTAATGAGCAGTTCTTC. Amino acids: CASSLSTARNEQFF.

The rearrangement joins TRBV29-1 to TRBJ2-7; D is unresolved. Trimming removed 4 bases from V and 6 bases from J, with 16 bases in between. Germline assignment: CDR1 SQVTM and CDR2 ANQGSEA. CDR3 length: 13 residues. CDR3 region: CSVVGNVVGEQYF. The CDR3 DNA sequence: TGCAGCGTTGTAGGAAATGTAGTCGGCGAGCAGTACTTC.

This clonotype was picked up a small number of times. The V call is TRBV7-9, the J call TRBJ2-3, with 8 positions matching TRBD1. Looked up from germline, CDR1 is SEHNR and CDR2 is FQNEAQ (reference sequence). V shed 5 bases, J shed 3 bases, and the junction held 10 bases outside the gene matches. The CDR3 totals 16 residues. Written as DNA, the CDR3 is TGTGCCAGCAGCGTTGTCAGGGGGCTAAGAACAGATACGCAGTATTTT. It codes for CASSVVRGLRTDTQYF.

This clonotype has ten or more counts. The chain is built from TRBV18 and TRBJ2-1; TRBD1 agrees at 7 bases. Looked up from germline, CDR1 is KGHSH and CDR2 is LQKENI. CDR3 length: 15 residues. J gave up 2 bases and V 3 bases, and 4 bases lay outside the gene matches. CDR3 sequence reads: CASSPRDRAYNEQFF. For the CDR3, the DNA is TGTGCCAGCTCACCCAGAGACAGGGCCTACAATGAGCAGTTCTTC.

J is TRBJ2-7 and V is TRBV27; D might be TRBD2 (6 bases). The germline gives CDR1 MNHEY, CDR2 SMNVEV (reference sequence). V shed 4 bases and J shed 5 bases, with 15 bases lying between them. This CDR3 spans 14 amino acids. The CDR3 DNA reads as TGTGCCAGCAGTTCCCACGGGAGAGGACACGAGCAGTACTTC. This sequence encodes CASSSHGRGHEQYF.

The chain uses TRBV20-1 and TRBJ2-5; TRBD2 matches 13 bases. The CDR3 sequence is 14 residues long. Germline V gene data show CDR1 as DFQATT and CDR2 as SNEGSKA (reference sequence). The J segment lost 4 bases and the V segment lost 5 bases, leaving 4 bases of the junction unmatched. As DNA, the CDR3 is TGCAGTGCTCGGACTAGCGGGAGTCGAGAGACCCAGTACTTC. It specifies CSARTSGSRETQYF.

This clonotype was counted at least ten times. The chain carries TRBV4-2 and TRBJ2-1; tentative D call: TRBD1 (6 bases). Trimming shortened V by 0 bases and J by 10 bases, and 16 bases separated the two germline ends. The germline CDR1 and CDR2 sequences are LGHNA and YNFKEQ. The CDR3 sequence is 15 residues long. The chain's CDR3 is CASSQEATNRAEQFF. CDR3 sequence (DNA): TGTGCCAGCAGCCAAGAGGCGACCAACAGGGCCGAGCAGTTCTTC.

The table lists this clonotype with many counts. The J gene is TRBJ2-1, the V gene TRBV29-1, with 9 nucleotides matching TRBD2. This CDR3 is 18 amino acids long. CDR1 is SQVTM and CDR2 is ANQGSEA in the germline V gene. V shed 8 bases, J shed 12 bases, and the junction held 29 bases outside the gene matches. CDR3 in amino acids: CSSPRSSGMPAGSSSQFF. Here the CDR3 DNA reads TGCAGCTCTCCAAGGTCTAGCGGGATGCCCGCCGGGAGTTCTTCGCAGTTCTTC.

Comments on this clonotype: Possible read error: a much larger clone is one base away. The genes are TRBV29-1 and TRBJ2-3; D gene uncertain. TRBJ1-5 explains the end of the DNA better; the J call may be wrong. The CDR3 totals 12 residues. In germline, CDR1 is SQVTM, CDR2 ANQGSEA. CDR3 DNA: TGCAGCGGTGGTTCGGGGTCAGATACGCAGCATTTT. Residues: CSGGSGSDTQHF.

There are many counts of this clonotype. The chain recombines TRBV20-1 with TRBJ2-7, with D unresolved. The germline V gene has CDR1 DFQATT and CDR2 SNEGSKA (reference sequence). The CDR3 sequence is 12 residues long. V shed 3 bases and J shed 2 bases, with 8 bases lying between them. The CDR3 DNA is TGCAGTGCTAGTTCGCTGGCCTACGAGCAGTACTTC. Protein sequence: CSASSLAYEQYF.

Ten or more counts support this clonotype. CDR3 bases: TGTGCCAGTTCGACCCTTGCTAATCAGCCCCAGCATTTT. Residues: CASSTLANQPQHF. The chain recombines TRBV18 with TRBJ1-5; no firm D call. CDR1 and CDR2 (germline): KGHSH, LQKENI. The CDR3 runs to 13 residues. V shed 9 bases and J shed 4 bases, with 13 bases lying between them.

This clonotype was counted many times. The chain recombines TRBV5-1 with TRBJ2-7; tentatively, D is TRBD1 (5 bases). The germline V gene encodes CDR1 SGHRS and CDR2 YFSETQ. The CDR3 has 14 amino acids. The V gene lost 0 bases and the J gene lost 6 bases, with 13 bases spanning the gap. Here the CDR3 DNA reads TGCGCCAGCAGCTTGGCCCTGGCTCAGGGCGAGCAGTACTTC. This codes for CASSLALAQGEQYF.

V usage is TRBV5-1 and J usage is TRBJ2-7; no definite D call. The V gene's germline CDR1 is SGHRS and CDR2 YFSETQ. Between the trimmed V and J ends, which lost 3 bases and 3 bases, there was a span of 13 bases. The CDR3 is 14 amino acids. CDR3 loop: CASSSNLRHYEQYF. CDR3 DNA: TGCGCCAGCAGCTCTAACCTGAGGCACTACGAGCAGTACTTC.

The chain uses TRBV5-1 and TRBJ1-1; D uncertain. V lost 6 bases, J lost 0 bases, and 9 bases lay in between. In germline, CDR1 is SGHRS, CDR2 YFSETQ. The CDR3 extends over 13 amino acids. CDR3 nucleotide sequence: TGCGCCAGCAACGCGGCTGTGAACACTGAAGCTTTCTTT. Amino acid sequence: CASNAAVNTEAFF.

This clonotype came up many times. The chain employs TRBV5-1 and TRBJ1-5; D remains ambiguous. CDR1 is SGHRS, CDR2 YFSETQ, per germline. The CDR3 totals 14 residues. V lost 5 bases and J 0 bases, leaving 9 bases between the germline ends. In DNA form, the CDR3 reads TGCGCCAGCAGTCAGGACCCTAGCAATCAGCCCCAGCATTTT. Amino acid sequence: CASSQDPSNQPQHF.

The sample holds many counts of this clonotype. The chain recombines TRBV27 with TRBJ2-7; D may correspond to TRBD1 or TRBD2 (5 bases each). From germline, CDR1 is MNHEY and CDR2 SMNVEV (reference sequence). V was trimmed by 3 bases and J by 7 bases, leaving 7 bases between them. This CDR3 region has 11 residues. The DNA of the CDR3 is TGTGCCAGCAGTTTGGGGGAAGAGCAGTACTTC. It codes for CASSLGEEQYF.

The V gene is TRBV9, the J gene TRBJ2-1; a possible D gene is TRBD2 (8 bases). The CDR3 is 16 amino acids. Per germline, CDR1 SGDLS and CDR2 YYNGEE. With 3 bases removed from V and 10 bases from J, the gap between germline ends came to 23 bases. CDR3 in DNA: TGTGCCAGCAGCGGGACCGGGACTAGTGCCAGGGGGGAGCAGTTCTTC. It codes for CASSGTGTSARGEQFF.

This clonotype came up a few times. The chain uses TRBV12-3 or TRBV12-4 and TRBJ1-5; 9 nucleotides agree with TRBD1. V lost 9 bases, J lost 4 bases, and 7 bases stayed unmatched. This CDR3 comprises 14 residues. The CDR3 bases are TGTGCCAGTTCGGGGGGACAGGGTAATCAGCCCCAGCATTTT. Translating gives CASSGGQGNQPQHF.

The V gene is TRBV9, the J gene TRBJ2-7; D remains unclear. The V end was cut by 4 bases, the J end by 0 bases, with 17 bases between. CDR1 is SGDLS, CDR2 YYNGEE, per germline. This CDR3 comprises 16 residues. CDR3 amino acids: CASSLVPIPSSYEQYF. Written as DNA, the CDR3 is TGTGCCAGCAGCTTGGTACCCATACCATCCTCCTACGAGCAGTACTTC.

This clonotype came up a few times. This chain uses TRBV30 with TRBJ2-1; 8 positions match TRBD1. Germline assignment: CDR1 GTSNPN and CDR2 SVGIG (reference sequence). The CDR3 covers 15 residues. V dropped 1 base and J dropped 4; count of bases not matched to a gene: 6. The CDR3 DNA sequence: TGTGCCTGGAGTGAGGGACAGGTCAAGTACAATGAGCAGTTCTTC. This gives the protein CAWSEGQVKYNEQFF.

The chain has TRBV30 and TRBJ1-3; no firm D call. The germline V and J ends were trimmed by 4 bases and 7 bases, with 14 bases remaining between them. The CDR3 runs 13 residues. Germline-derived CDR1 and CDR2 are GTSNPN and SVGIG (reference sequence). The DNA of the CDR3 is TGTGCCTGGACCGCTACAACGGGGAACACCATATATTTT. Protein: CAWTATTGNTIYF.

In regard to this clonotype: This is likely a read error, given that the CDR3 carries no conserved phenylalanine or tryptophan at its end. The chain couples TRBV25-1 to TRBJ1-5; D is ambiguous. CDR3 length: 15 residues. V was pared by 0 bases and J by 6 bases, with 12 bases between. The germline V gene has CDR1 MGHDK and CDR2 SYGVNS. The CDR3 region is CASSEYRQAPQPQHY. In nucleotides, the CDR3 is TGTGCCAGCAGTGAATATAGGCAGGCCCCTCAGCCCCAGCATTAT.

The chain links TRBV7-2 to TRBJ2-3; 8 bases map to TRBD2. Trimming cost V 0 bases and J 3 bases; bases outside gene matches: 2. Germline V gene lookup returns CDR1 SGHTA and CDR2 FQGNSA. This CDR3 comprises 15 residues. CDR3 DNA: TGTGCCAGCAGCTTAGCTAGCGGGACTACAGATACGCAGTATTTT. As protein: CASSLASGTTDTQYF.